The sequence of this T cell receptor beta chain was determined in a study of shared clonotypes between healthy human individuals (TCRdb year 2020). Study-level background: The cohort included three men and a couple of women between 18 and 49 years of age. Blood TCR repertoires of 5 or 6 healthy adults were deeply sequenced to estimate repertoire size and the extent of clonotype sharing between individuals. For each donor, three plates each were used for CD4 naive and CD4 memory, two plates were used for CD8 naive, and one plate was used for CD8 memory. To increase sequencing depth and limit assay-specific biases, TCR repertoire library preparation and sequencing were carried out by different laboratories using diverse techniques. Between about 0.9 and 10 billion PBMCs per donor were obtained by leukapheresis.

Beyond this particular receptor, the publication reports: Rarefaction of sorted-subset datasets indicated incomplete sequencing despite the large sequencing depth. About 5% of naive CD4, roughly 3.5% of naive CD8, about 2.5% of memory CD4, and less than 0.45% of memory CD8 clonotypes were shared across four donors. The small number of donors limited the genetic and exposure-history diversity represented. Compared with non-shared clonotypes, the clonotypes found in all four sorted-subset donors had higher generation probabilities. Based on pairwise subsampling, the degree of clonotype sharing among donors was expected to be affected by sequencing depth. Naive subsets generally had larger estimated clonotype richness than memory subsets. Sampling was restricted to blood, and TCR repertoires in tissues likely differ from the TCR repertoires found in blood.

As to this clone: Its antigen is not yet known. The sample holds no much larger clone one base away, and base qualities are not on file.

Donors were healthy HIV-negative adults with no recently reported acute infections or vaccinations. Every donor was a Caucasian adult residing in Nashville, Tennessee, USA. CD4+ T cells were enriched by magnetic negative selection; naive cells were then positively selected on CD45RA, and the negative fraction formed the memory subset. Blood was obtained by leukapheresis, after which PBMCs were separated by Ficoll-Histopaque density gradient centrifugation and cryopreserved in liquid nitrogen vapor phase. Analytical flow cytometry was used to check the purity and quantity of each magnetically sorted T cell population. Each sorted fraction had its genomic DNA isolated and then quantified by UV absorbance on a Nanodrop 2000c. Using the deep immunoSEQ assay, multiplex PCR amplified TCR CDR3 regions from genomic DNA. Genomic DNA extracted from each cell subset was distributed evenly over all wells of several immunoSEQ 96-well plates, and each plate served as one replicate. For sorted subsets, roughly 190 ng of genomic DNA, equivalent to 25,000 to 30,000 T cell genomes, went into each replicate PCR. Purified libraries were quantified with a Qubit 3.0 fluorometer, sized on a Bioanalyzer 2100, and re-quantified with the KAPA Library Quantification kit. Each immunoSEQ 96-well plate was sequenced on its own single-read 150-cycle Illumina NextSeq 550 flow cell. Regarding the original processing steps: Because the immunoSEQ output held only junctional sequences and lacked quality scores, the filtering could not match the filtering applied to full-length reads. Sequences were annotated with PyIR, a Python wrapper for IgBLAST v1.9, using IMGT germline references to assign V/J genes and CDR3. Reads were removed for weak V/J assignments (E-value above 1e-6), missing CDR3, stop codons, out-of-frame junctions, or ambiguous translated residues. V3J clonotypes were defined as sequences sharing an identical inferred V gene, J gene, and CDR3 amino acid sequence. Percentage overlap between repertoires was computed as shared unique clonotypes divided by the size of the smaller repertoire. Repertoire richness was assessed with RTK rarefaction, the Chao1 estimator, and Recon v2.1 estimates of unobserved clonotypes. Generation probabilities were computed with OLGA for all TCRbeta clonotypes obtained by the gDNA method from a handful of donors. In its TCRdb copy, this immuneACCESS table keeps in-frame sequences only and misses some clones. Where compared with another copy, unresolved V genes explain less than half of these, and the others have no known cause. V, J and clone size are those of that table, while D and trimming were read from the DNA. Recorded for this sample are 2 million to 2.5 million clones; roughly 93% of them occurred a single time. Of the sample, approximately 0.36% is held by the ten largest clones.

The CDR3 numbers 15 residues from cysteine through phenylalanine. CDR3 DNA is the only sequence kept; it has 45 bases, read in frame from the first base. V is shortened by 4 bases, J by 0 bases, and the region joining them spans 12 bases. Looking up the germline V gene yields CDR1 MDHEN and CDR2 SYDVKM. The receptor comes from a man between 18 and 35 years old in good health. Some clones in this sample may be carry-over from other donors' samples. The sample consisted of naive CD4+ T cells from PBMCs. Reading the label with the study, this specimen's cell subset or site is: CD45RA+ positively selected. This receptor chain uses TRBV28 and TRBJ1-2; a tentative D call is TRBD1 (5 bases match). The encoded CDR3 is CASSYISGPNYGYTF. In nucleotides, the sequence is TGTGCCAGCAGTTACATTTCAGGGCCTAACTATGGCTACACCTTC.